Described below is a single T cell receptor (beta chain) sequence and its context. Clones were sequenced by immunoSEQ multiplex PCR, and TCRdb holds only the in-frame ones, with some missing. The data hold nearly 300,000 clones, with roughly 83% observed a single time. The data stem from a study of blood T cell repertoires in COVID-19. The V gene's germline CDR1 is SGHAT and CDR2 FQNNGV. With 6 bases clipped from V and 7 bases from J, the junction kept 13 bases outside the gene matches. The CDR3 loop spans 15 amino acids. The rearrangement joins TRBV11-2 to TRBJ2-7; 9 bases are shared with TRBD2. The sequence was collected from a human donor with COVID-19, enrolled during active disease. The donor label of this sample is uncertain. The sequenced material came from peripheral blood. CDR3 nucleotides: TGTGCCAGCAGTTTCCAGACTAGCGGCAGCCGGGAGCAGTACTTC. It yields the protein CASSFQTSGSREQYF.